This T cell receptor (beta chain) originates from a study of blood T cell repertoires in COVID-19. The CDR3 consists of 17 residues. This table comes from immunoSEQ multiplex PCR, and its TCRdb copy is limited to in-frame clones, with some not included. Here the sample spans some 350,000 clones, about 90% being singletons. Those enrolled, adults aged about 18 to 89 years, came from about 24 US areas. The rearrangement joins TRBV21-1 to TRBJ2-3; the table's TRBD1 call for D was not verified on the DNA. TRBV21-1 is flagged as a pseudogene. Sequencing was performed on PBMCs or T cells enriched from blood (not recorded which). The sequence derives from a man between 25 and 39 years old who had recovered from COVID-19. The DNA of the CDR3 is TGTGCCAGCAGCCTATTTTCCCGGGACAGGGCGACAGATACGCAGTATTTT. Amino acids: CASSLFSRDRATDTQYF.